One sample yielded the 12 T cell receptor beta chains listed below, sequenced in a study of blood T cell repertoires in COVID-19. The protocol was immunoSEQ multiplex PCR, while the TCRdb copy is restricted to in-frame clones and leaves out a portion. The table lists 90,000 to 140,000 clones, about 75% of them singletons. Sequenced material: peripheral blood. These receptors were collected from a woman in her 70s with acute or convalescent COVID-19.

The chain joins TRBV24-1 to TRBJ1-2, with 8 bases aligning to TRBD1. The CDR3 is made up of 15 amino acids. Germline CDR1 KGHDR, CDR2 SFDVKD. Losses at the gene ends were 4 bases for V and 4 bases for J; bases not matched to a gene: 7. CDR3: CATSDSTGVTYGYTF. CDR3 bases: TGTGCCACCAGTGACTCGACAGGGGTGACCTATGGCTACACCTTC.

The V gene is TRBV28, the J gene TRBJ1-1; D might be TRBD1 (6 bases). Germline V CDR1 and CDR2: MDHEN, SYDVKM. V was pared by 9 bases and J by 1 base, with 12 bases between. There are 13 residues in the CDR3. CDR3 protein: CASEGEGNTEAFF. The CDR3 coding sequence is TGTGCCAGTGAGGGGGAGGGGAACACTGAAGCTTTCTTT. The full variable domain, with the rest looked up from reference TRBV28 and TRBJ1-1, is DVKVTQSSRYLVKRTGEKVFLECVQDMDHENMFWYRQDPGLGLRLIYFSYDVKMKEKGDIPEGYSVSREKKERFSLILESASTNQTSMYLCASEGEGNTEAFFGQGTRLTVV.

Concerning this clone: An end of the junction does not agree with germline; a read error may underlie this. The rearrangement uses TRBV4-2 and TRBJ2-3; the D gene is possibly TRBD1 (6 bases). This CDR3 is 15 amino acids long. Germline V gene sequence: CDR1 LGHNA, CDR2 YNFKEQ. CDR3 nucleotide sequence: TGTGCCAGCATCCAAGGGGACACAGACACAGATACGCAGTATTTT. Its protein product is CASIQGDTDTDTQYF.

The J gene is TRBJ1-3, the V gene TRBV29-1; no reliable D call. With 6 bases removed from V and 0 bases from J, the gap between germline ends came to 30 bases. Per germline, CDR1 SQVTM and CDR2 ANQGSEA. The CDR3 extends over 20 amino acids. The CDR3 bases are TGCAGCGTGGGTGGAAATTGGGCGCAGCCAAACGGTTACTCTGGAAACACCATATATTTT. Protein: CSVGGNWAQPNGYSGNTIYF.

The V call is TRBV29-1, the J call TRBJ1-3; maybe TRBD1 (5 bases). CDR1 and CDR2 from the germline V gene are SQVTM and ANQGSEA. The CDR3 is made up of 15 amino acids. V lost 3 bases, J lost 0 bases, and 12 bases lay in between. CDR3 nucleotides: TGCAGCGTTGATATGGGGCTAACCTCTGGAAACACCATATATTTT. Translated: CSVDMGLTSGNTIYF.

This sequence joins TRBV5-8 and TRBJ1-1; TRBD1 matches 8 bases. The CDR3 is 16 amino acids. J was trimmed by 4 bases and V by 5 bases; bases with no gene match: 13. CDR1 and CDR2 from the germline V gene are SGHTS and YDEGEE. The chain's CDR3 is CASSRLSGTGGTEAFF. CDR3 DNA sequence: TGTGCCAGCAGTCGTTTATCCGGGACAGGAGGCACTGAAGCTTTCTTT. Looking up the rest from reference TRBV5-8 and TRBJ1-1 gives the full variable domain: EAGVTQSPTHLIKTRGQQATLRCSPISGHTSVYWYQQALGLGLQFLLWYDEGEERNRGNFPPRFSGRQFPNYSSELNVNALELEDSALYLCASSRLSGTGGTEAFFGQGTRLTVV.

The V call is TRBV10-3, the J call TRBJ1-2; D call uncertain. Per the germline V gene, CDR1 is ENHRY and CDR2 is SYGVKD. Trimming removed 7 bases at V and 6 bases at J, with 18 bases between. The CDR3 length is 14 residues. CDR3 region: CAINPGLERDGYTF. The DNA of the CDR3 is TGTGCCATCAATCCAGGCCTCGAGAGGGATGGCTACACCTTC.

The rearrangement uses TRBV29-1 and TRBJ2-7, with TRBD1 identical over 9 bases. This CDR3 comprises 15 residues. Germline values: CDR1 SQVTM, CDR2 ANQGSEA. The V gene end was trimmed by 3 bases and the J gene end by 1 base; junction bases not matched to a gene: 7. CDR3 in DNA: TGCAGCGTTGAGGCCGGACAGGGGATATCCTACGAGCAGTACTTC. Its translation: CSVEAGQGISYEQYF.

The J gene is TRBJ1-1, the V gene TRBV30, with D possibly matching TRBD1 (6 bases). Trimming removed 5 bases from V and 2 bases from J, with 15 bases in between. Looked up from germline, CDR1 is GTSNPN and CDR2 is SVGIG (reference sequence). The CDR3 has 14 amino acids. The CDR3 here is CAWGFGTYNTEAFF. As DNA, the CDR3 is TGTGCCTGGGGGTTTGGGACATATAACACTGAAGCTTTCTTT.

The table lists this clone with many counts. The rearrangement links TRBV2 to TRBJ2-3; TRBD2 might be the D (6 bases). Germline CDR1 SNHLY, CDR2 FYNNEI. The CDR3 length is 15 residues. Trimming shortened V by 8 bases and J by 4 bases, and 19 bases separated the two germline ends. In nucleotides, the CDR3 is TGTGCCAGCCGTTATACGGGACTGTCTTCAGATACGCAGTATTTT. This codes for CASRYTGLSSDTQYF. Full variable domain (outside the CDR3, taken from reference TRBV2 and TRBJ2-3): EPEVTQTPSHQVTQMGQEVILRCVPISNHLYFYWYRQILGQKVEFLVSFYNNEISEKSEIFDDQFSVERPDGSNFTLKIRSTKLEDSAMYFCASRYTGLSSDTQYFGPGTRLTVL.

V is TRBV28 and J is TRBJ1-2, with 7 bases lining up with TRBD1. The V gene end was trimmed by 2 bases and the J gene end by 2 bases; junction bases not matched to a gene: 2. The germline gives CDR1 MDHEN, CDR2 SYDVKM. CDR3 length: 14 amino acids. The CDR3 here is CASSLQGGNYGYTF. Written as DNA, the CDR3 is TGTGCCAGCAGTTTACAGGGGGGAAACTATGGCTACACCTTC.

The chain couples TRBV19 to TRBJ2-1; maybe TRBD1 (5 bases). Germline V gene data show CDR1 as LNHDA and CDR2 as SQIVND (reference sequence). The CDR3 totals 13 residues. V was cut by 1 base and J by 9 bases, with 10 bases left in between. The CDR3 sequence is CASSIGRGGEQFF. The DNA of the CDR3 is TGTGCCAGTAGTATAGGTAGGGGTGGTGAGCAGTTCTTC.